The clone carrying this T cell receptor beta chain was seen only a few times. What it binds is unknown. CDR1 is SGHNT and CDR2 is YYREEE in the germline V gene (reference sequence). The CDR3 runs to 13 residues. V was cut by 0 bases and J by 7 bases, with 8 bases left in between. TCRdb used MiXCR to reprocess the 5' RACE reads, holding one entry per CDR3 protein. The sample yields 380,000 or so distinct CDR3 sequences, roughly an eighth seen once. The entry originates in a study of T-cell memory formation after mild COVID-19. Findings and limits, study-wide: Cross-reactive memory appears to have joined, as suggested by some responding clones showing up in pre-infection memory. For second-wave clones that peaked at day 37, SARS-CoV-2 specificity went unverified.

The chain links TRBV5-4 to TRBJ1-5; D is undetermined. This TCR was recovered from a man aged 18 to 35 who had mild COVID-19 (a few samples of this study predate the infection). Cell type and time point are not known. Source material: PBMCs or a T cell subset sorted from them (not recorded which). CDR3 nucleotide sequence: TGTGCCAGCAGCTTGGAGGCGGGCCAGCCCCAGCATTTT. It yields the protein CASSLEAGQPQHF.